The present TCR beta chain was sequenced within a study of OX40 agonist ivuxolimab in advanced cancers. The V and J ends lost 5 bases and 9 bases respectively, with 22 bases between them. Germline CDR1 and CDR2: SGHTA and FQGTGA. CDR3 size: 15 residues. Clones were read by immunoSEQ multiplex PCR, and TCRdb kept only the in-frame ones, dropping some. In the table there are roughly 38,000 clones, approximately 80% of which are singletons. V usage is TRBV7-3 and J usage is TRBJ2-5; D is perhaps TRBD2 (6 bases). The sequencing here drew on CD4+ or CD8+ T cells sorted from blood, taken in a trial of the OX40 agonist ivuxolimab. The receptor's source is an adult with an advanced solid tumor such as melanoma, head and neck, liver or kidney cancer. In DNA form, the CDR3 reads TGTGCCAGCAGCAGGGACGGGGGACGGACCGCCCCCCAGTACTTC. This gives the protein CASSRDGGRTAPQYF.